One TCR beta chain is described in this entry. What it binds is unknown. The CDR3 runs to 17 residues. The germline V and J ends were trimmed by 2 bases and 3 bases, with 17 bases remaining between them. CDR1 is SNHLY, CDR2 FYNNEI, per germline. This sample is drawn from a study of T cells in Graves' hyperthyroidism and ophthalmopathy. Study-wide points: Through a model of 13 V-J features, ophthalmopathy was separated from stable hyperthyroidism. Most clonotypes expanded in thyroid above 0.001 were likewise present in blood.

RNA transcripts gave rise to amplified TCR beta CDR3 regions. During a first-round RT-PCR of the TCR CDR3, the HTBI primer set was used. From the multiplex PCR reads, TCRdb called clonotypes with MiXCR, one entry per CDR3 protein. The sample includes 530,000 or so distinct CDR3 sequences, about a sixth of them seen just once. Inclusion characteristics of ophthalmopathy patients comprised a Clinical Activity Score of at least 3, a NOSPECS grade of at least 4, and duration under 3 months. Isolation of PBMCs was performed on around 9.4 ml fresh peripheral blood. Sequences were obtained from blood. This rearrangement joins TRBV2 to TRBJ2-4, with D hard to call. The receptor was derived from a woman aged 18-30 years with Graves' ophthalmopathy. The CDR3 sequence is CASSETALRDVKNIQYF. The CDR3 DNA follows: TGTGCCAGCAGTGAAACCGCCCTAAGGGATGTCAAAAACATTCAGTACTTC.